These T cell receptor beta chains were read from a single sample in a study of response to subunit inactivated influenza vaccine. TCRdb reprocessed the RT-PCR reads via MiXCR and lists one record per CDR3 protein. This sample carries about 570,000 distinct CDR3 sequences, roughly 12% of them seen once, and the ten largest clones take 9.5% to 12%. These data also formed part of another study, on T cells expressing NK-cell markers.

The sample consisted of PBMCs from blood, taken on the day of vaccination. The receptors originated from a man aged 50 to 59 who received an inactivated influenza vaccine. Both conserved end residues are part of each CDR3. The D gene is left open where the match is weak. Where a row states a size, it is once, few, many or the class of an expanded clone; other rows omit it.

CDR3 protein: CASSNTHYGYTF; CDR3 DNA: TGTGCCAGCAGTAACACCCACTATGGCTACACCTTC; D gene: NA; J gene: TRBJ1-2; clone size: once; CDR3 length: 12; V gene: TRBV12-3/TRBV12-4
CDR3 protein: CASSLGTSGGNIQYF; CDR3 DNA: TGTGCCAGCAGCTTAGGGACTAGCGGTGGAAACATTCAGTACTTC; D gene: TRBD2; J gene: TRBJ2-4; clone size: few; CDR3 length: 15; V gene: TRBV5-5
CDR3 protein: CASSHVTSGSWYEQFF; CDR3 DNA: TGCGCCAGCAGCCACGTTACTAGCGGGAGTTGGTATGAGCAGTTCTTC; D gene: TRBD2; J gene: TRBJ2-1; clone size: few; CDR3 length: 16; V gene: TRBV4-3
CDR3 protein: CASSLARLAGGENTMRQFF; CDR3 DNA: TGTGCCAGCAGCTTAGCGAGGCTAGCGGGGGGGGAAAATACAATGAGGCAGTTCTTC; D gene: TRBD2; J gene: TRBJ2-1; clone size: few; CDR3 length: 19; V gene: TRBV7-2
CDR3 protein: CASSPLRSAGGQSDTQYF; CDR3 DNA: TGTGCCAGCAGCCCCCTTAGATCAGCGGGGGGGCAATCGGATACGCAGTATTTT; D gene: TRBD2; J gene: TRBJ2-3; clone size: NA; CDR3 length: 18; V gene: TRBV11-2
CDR3 protein: CASSREGRTAFF; CDR3 DNA: TGTGCCAGCAGCCGCGAGGGACGGACGGCTTTCTTT; D gene: NA; J gene: TRBJ1-1; clone size: many; CDR3 length: 12; V gene: TRBV11-2
CDR3 protein: CASSLNTGTNTEAFF; CDR3 DNA: TGTGCCAGCAGCTTAAATACAGGGACGAACACTGAAGCTTTCTTT; D gene: NA; J gene: TRBJ1-1; clone size: NA; CDR3 length: 15; V gene: TRBV7-6
CDR3 protein: CASILKRDPTDTQYF; CDR3 DNA: TGTGCCAGCATCCTGAAGCGGGACCCCACAGATACGCAGTATTTT; D gene: TRBD2; J gene: TRBJ2-3; clone size: NA; CDR3 length: 15; V gene: TRBV7-8
CDR3 protein: CASKPWTASYEQYF; CDR3 DNA: TGTGCCAGCAAACCCTGGACAGCCTCCTACGAGCAGTACTTC; D gene: NA; J gene: TRBJ2-7; clone size: few; CDR3 length: 14; V gene: TRBV27
CDR3 protein: CASSSYRGGLAVPTYNEQFF; CDR3 DNA: TGTGCCAGCAGCTCATATAGAGGAGGTCTAGCGGTGCCGACCTACAATGAGCAGTTCTTC; D gene: TRBD2; J gene: TRBJ2-1; clone size: NA; CDR3 length: 20; V gene: TRBV11-2
CDR3 protein: CSVDLGSSTDTQYF; CDR3 DNA: TGCAGCGTTGATCTCGGCTCTAGCACAGATACGCAGTATTTT; D gene: NA; J gene: TRBJ2-3; clone size: few; CDR3 length: 14; V gene: TRBV29-1
CDR3 protein: CASTVRLNTEAFF; CDR3 DNA: TGTGCCAGCACGGTCCGTTTGAACACTGAAGCTTTCTTT; D gene: NA; J gene: TRBJ1-1; clone size: NA; CDR3 length: 13; V gene: TRBV2
CDR3 protein: CASSLVTSGVPDTQYF; CDR3 DNA: TGTGCCAGCAGCTTAGTGACTAGCGGGGTGCCAGATACGCAGTATTTT; D gene: TRBD2; J gene: TRBJ2-3; clone size: NA; CDR3 length: 16; V gene: TRBV7-2